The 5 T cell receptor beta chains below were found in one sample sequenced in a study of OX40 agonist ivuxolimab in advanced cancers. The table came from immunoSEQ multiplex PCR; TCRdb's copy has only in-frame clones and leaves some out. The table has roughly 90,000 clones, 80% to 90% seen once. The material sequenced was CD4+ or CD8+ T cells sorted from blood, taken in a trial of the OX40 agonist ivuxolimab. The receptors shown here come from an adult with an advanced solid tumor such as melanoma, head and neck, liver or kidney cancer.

CDR3 sequence reads: CASSSGLRTEGYEQYF. DNA for the CDR3: TGTGCCAGCAGTTCGGGTTTAAGGACAGAAGGCTACGAGCAGTACTTC. The chain combines TRBV28 with TRBJ2-7; tentatively, D is TRBD1 (6 bases). V was trimmed by 4 bases and J by 3 bases, leaving 19 bases between them. Germline V lookup: CDR1 MDHEN, CDR2 SYDVKM. CDR3 length equals 16 residues. Looking up the rest from reference TRBV28 and TRBJ2-7 gives the full variable domain: DVKVTQSSRYLVKRTGEKVFLECVQDMDHENMFWYRQDPGLGLRLIYFSYDVKMKEKGDIPEGYSVSREKKERFSLILESASTNQTSMYLCASSSGLRTEGYEQYFGPGTRLTVT.

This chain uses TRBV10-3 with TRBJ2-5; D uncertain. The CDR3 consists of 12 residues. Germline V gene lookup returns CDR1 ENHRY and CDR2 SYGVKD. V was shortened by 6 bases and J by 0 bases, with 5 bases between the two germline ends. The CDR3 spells CAIRPDQETQYF. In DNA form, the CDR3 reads TGTGCCATCAGACCTGACCAAGAGACCCAGTACTTC.

CDR3 sequence (DNA): TGTGCCAGCAGTTACTCGGGTGGGGGCCCAGATACGCAGTATTTT. Translation gives CASSYSGGGPDTQYF. V gene TRBV6-5 combines with J gene TRBJ2-3, with D possibly matching TRBD1 (6 bases). In germline, CDR1 is MNHEY, CDR2 SVGAGI. This CDR3 spans 15 amino acids. V was shortened by 0 bases and J by 4 bases, with 11 bases between the two germline ends.

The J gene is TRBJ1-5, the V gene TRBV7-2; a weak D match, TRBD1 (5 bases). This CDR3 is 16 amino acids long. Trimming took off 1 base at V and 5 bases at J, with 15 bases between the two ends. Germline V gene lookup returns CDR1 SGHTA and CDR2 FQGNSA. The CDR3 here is CASSLGGRGLYQPQHF. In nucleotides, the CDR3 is TGTGCCAGCAGCTTAGGGGGACGGGGGTTGTATCAGCCCCAGCATTTT.

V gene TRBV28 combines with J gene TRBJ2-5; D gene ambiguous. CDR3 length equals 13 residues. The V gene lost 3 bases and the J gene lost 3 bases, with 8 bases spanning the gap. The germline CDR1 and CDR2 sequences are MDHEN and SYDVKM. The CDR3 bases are TGTGCCAGCAGTTTTGCAGGCAAAGAGACCCAGTACTTC. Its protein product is CASSFAGKETQYF. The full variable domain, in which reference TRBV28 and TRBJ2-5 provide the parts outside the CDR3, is DVKVTQSSRYLVKRTGEKVFLECVQDMDHENMFWYRQDPGLGLRLIYFSYDVKMKEKGDIPEGYSVSREKKERFSLILESASTNQTSMYLCASSFAGKETQYFGPGTRLLVL.